The source of this TCR beta chain is a study of shared clonotypes between healthy human individuals. Across several immunoSEQ plates, the genomic DNA of each subset was split evenly. Assay used: immunoSEQ multiplex PCR; TCRdb lists only in-frame clones, some missing. The profile shows some 2,500,000 clones, 85% to 95% of them singletons. Germline V lookup: CDR1 SQVTM, CDR2 ANQGSEA. V was trimmed by 6 bases and J by 3 bases, leaving 12 bases between them. The length of the CDR3 is 12 residues. About this clone itself: Its target is unknown.

Notes on the study in general: In contrast to clonotypes shared by all four donors, non-shared clonotypes had lower generation probabilities.

The chain uses TRBV29-1 and TRBJ2-7; possible D gene TRBD1, 5 bases. The sample consisted of naive CD4+ T cells from PBMCs. The subset denotes: CD45RA+ positively selected. The source of this sequence is a man aged 18-30 years in good health. Some clones in this sample may be carry-over from other donors' samples. The DNA for the CDR3 is TGCAGCGTAGGTAGGGGTGGCTACGAGCAGTACTTC. This encodes CSVGRGGYEQYF.